The present entry profiles one T cell receptor (beta chain) with its context. The target antigen is unknown. TCR beta cDNA libraries included unique molecular identifiers. A single record per CDR3 protein comes from TCRdb applying MiXCR to the PCR reads. The sample lists 750,000 to 900,000 distinct CDR3 sequences; about half were seen once. This entry belongs to a study of post-analysis software for immune sequencing data. Overall study findings and caveats: There were about five TRBV segments more frequent in patients than controls, and TRBV5-6, TRBV5-1 and TRBV20-1 were among them.

The CDR3 loop spans 16 amino acids. CDR1 SGHTA and CDR2 FQGNSA come from the germline V gene. The clonotype originates from a girl aged 5-17 years with multiple sclerosis. The rearrangement links TRBV7-2 to TRBJ2-7; 9 positions match TRBD2. The J call may be mistaken, given a closer DNA end match to TRBJ2-5. The specimen sequenced was blood. The CDR3 loop reads CASQQRGGRARETQYF. In DNA, the CDR3 is TGTGCCAGCCAACAGCGGGGCGGGAGGGCAAGGGAGACCCAGTACTTC.